The clone carrying this T cell receptor (beta chain) has only a few counts. The antigen is unknown. This entry comes from a study of immune heterogeneity within non-small cell lung tumors. The study, taken as a whole, reports: With local tumor mutational burden, local T-cell clonality showed a moderate but significant correlation (R about 0.3).

Multiplex PCR amplified TCR beta CDR3 with 32 V and 13 J primers. TCRdb ran MiXCR on the multiplex PCR reads and lists one entry per CDR3 protein. The repertoire holds roughly 3,900 distinct CDR3 sequences, with roughly 27% as singletons. Bulk tumor genomic DNA, 600 ng per sample, was the template. Taken during surgery, several biopsies per primary tumor were spaced as far apart as possible within the tumor mass. Their non-small cell lung cancer was newly diagnosed and untreated, and the patients underwent curative surgery. V shed 0 bases and J 6 bases; nucleotides not matched to a gene: 10. Germline-derived CDR1 and CDR2 are SEHNR and FQNEAQ (reference sequence). The CDR3 consists of 16 residues.

J is TRBJ2-7 and V is TRBV7-9; 8 bases line up with TRBD2. This TCR was recovered from a man in his sixties with non-small cell lung cancer. The sample consisted of lung tumor tissue. The CDR3 DNA is TGTGCCAGCAGCTTAGCGCAGGCGGGAGGAACCACCGAGCAGTACTTC. Its protein is CASSLAQAGGTTEQYF.